The source of this T cell receptor beta chain is a study of cytomegalovirus exposure and HLA in healthy donors. At the level of the study: The study placed over 65% of its 398 genotyped donors in the Caucasian-associated ancestry cluster.

60 Vbeta and 13 Jbeta primers were used in PCR. Libraries were prepared by immunoSEQ multiplex PCR; TCRdb keeps only in-frame clonotypes and omits some of them. The sample contains roughly 200,000 clones, under 9.5% of which appear only once. Healthy donors of bone marrow made up the group. CDR3 size: 14 residues. The ends lost 8 bases at V and 12 bases at J; junction bases unmatched: 11. Looked up from germline, CDR1 is MNHNS and CDR2 is SASEGT. The TCR sequence derives from a woman aged 25-40 years in good health and CMV-seropositive. The V call is TRBV6-1, the J call TRBJ1-6, with TRBD1 identical over 9 bases. Input material: PBMCs. In DNA form, the CDR3 reads TGTGCCAGCTTTGAGACAGGGGGAGGTGTACCCCTCCACTTT. This sequence encodes CASFETGGGVPLHF.